The following is a TCR beta chain sequence with its context. What it recognizes is unknown. Germline V lookup: CDR1 MNHEY, CDR2 SVGAGI. This CDR3 is 15 amino acids long. V was trimmed by 4 bases and J by 6 bases, leaving 19 bases between them. The sample belongs to a study of cytomegalovirus exposure and HLA in healthy donors. The study's findings and limits: Cytomegalovirus-associated TCR beta chains were listed, numbering more than 150. Reports described diagnosis of cytomegalovirus status by the classifier as highly specific and sensitive.

Repertoires were generated with immunoSEQ multiplex PCR, while TCRdb's copy carries only in-frame clones and drops some. The sample lists about 240,000 clones, 80% to 90% occurring once. The receptor was derived from a man aged 18-30 years in good health and CMV-seronegative. Sequenced input: PBMCs. The V call is TRBV6-5, the J call TRBJ2-7; D is perhaps TRBD1 (5 bases). The CDR3 sequence is CASSFLIQGTGEQYF. The CDR3, as DNA: TGTGCCAGCAGTTTTCTCATCCAGGGTACCGGCGAGCAGTACTTC.